Given below is one T cell receptor (beta chain) in context. What it recognizes is unknown. At the DNA level, this CDR3 is encoded by other sequences in the same sample as well. The repertoire was sequenced with immunoSEQ multiplex PCR; TCRdb's copy has only in-frame clones and lacks some. The sample includes about 2.4 million clones, under 95% of them seen just once. The data are from a study of shared clonotypes between healthy human individuals. Study-level points and caveats: Of the naive CD4 clonotypes, about 5.4% were shared across a few donors. Relative to memory subsets, naive subsets generally showed larger estimated richness.

CDR1 and CDR2 (germline): ENHRY, SYGVKD. This CDR3 has 12 amino acids. Trimming removed 4 bases from V and 8 bases from J; junction bases left unmatched: 4. The material sequenced was naive CD4+ T cells from PBMCs. This sample's subset: CD45RA+ positively selected. The chain employs TRBV10-3 and TRBJ1-2, with 7 bases identical to TRBD1. The TCR originated in a man between 18 and 29 years old in good health. Some clones in this sample may be carry-over from other donors' samples. The DNA for the CDR3 is TGTGCCATCAGTGGACAGGGCGGGGGCTACACCTTC. Translated, it gives CAISGQGGGYTF.